The clone carrying this T cell receptor (beta chain) was counted between two and nine times. The antigen remains undetermined. This specimen comes from a study of cytomegalovirus exposure and HLA in healthy donors. Trimming took 7 bases from V and 7 from J; bases not matched to a gene: 11. The germline V gene has CDR1 MNHEY and CDR2 SMNVEV (reference sequence). The CDR3 spans 16 residues. Sequencing used immunoSEQ multiplex PCR; TCRdb keeps in-frame clones, though not all of them. The profile shows under 200,000 clones, around 80% of them singletons. Study conclusions and caveats: Rarity held for most TCR sequences, but there were some public TCRs that occurred in many donors. Diagnosis of cytomegalovirus status made by the classifier reportedly showed high specificity and sensitivity. In vitro experiments confirmed that a few CMV-associated chains were specific for CMV antigens.

The clonotype was recovered from a woman aged 30 to 39 in good health and CMV-seronegative. The V and J genes are TRBV27 and TRBJ1-6, with 9 bases identical to TRBD1. The source material was PBMCs. CDR3 coding DNA: TGTGCCAGCACCGAGTTCGGACAGGGGCCGAATTCACCCCTCCACTTT. Translated, it gives CASTEFGQGPNSPLHF.